This T cell receptor beta chain was sequenced for a study of identifying expanded T cells in peripheral blood. Study observations and caveats: Roughly two-week clone count variance significantly increased as total template count grew. About 1.3 clones differed between technical replicates, versus approximately 16 and 19 over time.

CDR1 and CDR2 from the germline V gene are MRHNA and SNTAGT. The V end lost 7 bases, the J end lost 4 bases, and 13 bases lay between the germline ends. CDR3 length: 14 residues. No infections or other immune events were documented during collection. Of note for this clone: Its antigen remains unidentified.

Libraries were prepared by immunoSEQ multiplex PCR; TCRdb keeps only in-frame clonotypes and omits some of them. The data contain 55,000 to 80,000 clones, around 83% of them seen just once; the ten biggest clones take up about a fifth. The sequence came from a person aged 18 to 69 in good health. The V call is TRBV6-4, the J call TRBJ1-4; D gene unclear. Input material: blood. CDR3 in amino acids: CASIPMDRNEKLFF. CDR3 nucleotide sequence: TGTGCCAGCATTCCCATGGACCGTAATGAAAAACTGTTTTTT.